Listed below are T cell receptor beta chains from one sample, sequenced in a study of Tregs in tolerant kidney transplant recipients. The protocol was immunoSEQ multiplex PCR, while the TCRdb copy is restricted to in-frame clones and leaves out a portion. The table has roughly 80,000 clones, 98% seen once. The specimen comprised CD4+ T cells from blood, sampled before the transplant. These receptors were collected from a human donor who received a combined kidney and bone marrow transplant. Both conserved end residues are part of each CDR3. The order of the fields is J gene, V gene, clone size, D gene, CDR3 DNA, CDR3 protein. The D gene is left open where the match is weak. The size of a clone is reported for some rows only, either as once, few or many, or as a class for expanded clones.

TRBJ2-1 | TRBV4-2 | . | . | TGTGCCAGCAGCTCAATGTCCCCGGGGACTTACAATGAGCAGTTCTTC | CASSSMSPGTYNEQFF
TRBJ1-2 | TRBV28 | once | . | TGTGCCACCCTAAGGGGGACCTCTAACTATGGCTACACCTTC | CATLRGTSNYGYTF
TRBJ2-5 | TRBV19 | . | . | TGTGCCAGTAGTACCCCAGCAGCGAGGGAGACCCAGTACTTC | CASSTPAARETQYF
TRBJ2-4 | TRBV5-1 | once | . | TGCGCCAGCAGCTTGGCTTCCCCGACTGGAAGCATTCAGTACTTC | CASSLASPTGSIQYF
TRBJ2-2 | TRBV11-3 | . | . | TGTGCCAGCAGCACAACCGGCAGGGGCGACACCGGGGAGCTGTTTTTT | CASSTTGRGDTGELFF
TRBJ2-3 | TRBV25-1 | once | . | TGTGCCAGCACCGCGACTAGGGTATCGGATACGCAGTATTTT | CASTATRVSDTQYF
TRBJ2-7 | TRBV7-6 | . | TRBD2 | TGTGCCAGCAGCTTAGCATCGGTAGGGCTAGCGGGTGTCGGGAGCTACGAGCAGTACTTC | CASSLASVGLAGVGSYEQYF
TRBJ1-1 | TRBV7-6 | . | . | TGTGCCAGCAGCTTACTCGGGGGTCCGAACACTGAAGCTTTCTTT | CASSLLGGPNTEAFF
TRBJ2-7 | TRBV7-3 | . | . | TGTGCCAGCAGCTTAAACCACGGTTCCTACGAGCAGTACTTC | CASSLNHGSYEQYF
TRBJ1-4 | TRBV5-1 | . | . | TGCGCCAGCAGCCGCGACAGTAATGAAAAACTGTTTTTT | CASSRDSNEKLFF
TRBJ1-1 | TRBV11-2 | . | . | TGTGCCAGCAGCCAACTACAGGGATTCACTGAAGCTTTCTTT | CASSQLQGFTEAFF
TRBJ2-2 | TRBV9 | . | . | TGTGCCAGCGCTATGCTGGGGCGTCCCACCGGGGAGCTGTTTTTT | CASAMLGRPTGELFF
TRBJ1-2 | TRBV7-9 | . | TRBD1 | TGTGCCAGCAGCTCCAGGACAGGGCCCTATGGCTACACCTTC | CASSSRTGPYGYTF
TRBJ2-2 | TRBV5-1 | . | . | TGCGCCAGCAGCTTGGCAGGTACAACCCTCACCGGGGAGCTGTTTTTT | CASSLAGTTLTGELFF